This T cell receptor beta chain was recorded in a study of patients and donors after allogeneic stem cell transplantation. V dropped 4 bases and J dropped 2 bases, with 13 bases sitting between them. Per germline, CDR1 SEHNR and CDR2 FQNEAQ (reference sequence). The CDR3 spans 15 residues. Via MiXCR, TCRdb re-called the RT-PCR reads, giving one row per CDR3 protein. The table records more than 25,000 distinct CDR3 sequences, about 8% of them present only once. This sequence joins TRBV7-9 and TRBJ2-3, with a possible D match to TRBD2 (6 bases). This clonotype was obtained from a human donor who was either an allogeneic HSCT recipient or a stem cell or donor lymphocyte infusion donor (not recorded which). It is not recorded whose cells these are; they may come from a transplant donor. Sequenced sample: blood, either unsorted or a sorted T cell fraction (not recorded which). CDR3 bases: TGTGCCAGCAGCTCTCGACTAGGTTTCACAGATACGCAGTATTTT. Translating it yields CASSSRLGFTDTQYF.